The next 14 T cell receptor beta chains were all read from a single sample in a study of blood T cell repertoires in COVID-19 (TCRdb year 2020). The library was prepared using the immunoSEQ multiplex PCR assay. The clones in this table, taken by TCRdb from immuneACCESS, are in-frame only. Not every clone is retained; where verified, under half of the shortfall comes from an unresolved V gene, and the cause of the rest is unknown. Recorded for this sample are about 72,000 clones; 85% to 90% of them occurred a single time. Jointly, the top ten make up under 13% of the sample. The sample was peripheral blood. The source of these receptors is a man aged 70 or older with active or convalescent COVID-19.

This clone was seen a single time. The chain recombines TRBV3-1 (or the pseudogene TRBV3-2) with TRBJ1-5; D call uncertain. Trimming cost V 0 bases and J 7 bases, with 7 bases left between them. The CDR3 runs to 13 residues. Per germline, CDR1 LGHDT and CDR2 YNNKEL (reference sequence). Written as DNA, the CDR3 is TGTGCCAGCAGCCAAGATGGCAGACAGCCCCAGCATTTT. As protein: CASSQDGRQPQHF.

This sequence joins TRBV19 and TRBJ1-3; maybe TRBD1 (6 bases). From germline, CDR1 is LNHDA and CDR2 SQIVND (reference sequence). There are 15 residues in the CDR3. Trimming took 1 base from V and 5 from J, leaving 12 bases between them. The CDR3 DNA follows: TGTGCCAGTAGTATAGGAGCCAGGGGAAGAAACACCATATATTTT. Its protein product is CASSIGARGRNTIYF.

The CDR3 here is CASSFRASGQETQYF. CDR3 in DNA: TGCGCCAGCAGCTTTCGGGCTAGCGGCCAAGAGACCCAGTACTTC. This chain uses TRBV5-1 with TRBJ2-5, with 7 bases that match TRBD2. This CDR3 contains 15 residues. The germline CDR1 and CDR2 sequences are SGHRS and YFSETQ. V gave up 2 bases and J gave up 1 base; unmatched junction bases: 5.

V is TRBV28 and J is TRBJ1-3; 8 positions agree with TRBD1. V shed 6 bases, J shed 2 bases, and the junction held 3 bases outside the gene matches. Looked up from germline, CDR1 is MDHEN and CDR2 is SYDVKM. This CDR3 is 14 amino acids long. The chain's CDR3 is CASRQGAPGNTIYF. CDR3 nucleotide sequence: TGTGCCAGCAGGCAGGGGGCGCCTGGAAACACCATATATTTT. The entire variable domain, with the rest obtained from reference TRBV28 and TRBJ1-3, is as follows: DVKVTQSSRYLVKRTGEKVFLECVQDMDHENMFWYRQDPGLGLRLIYFSYDVKMKEKGDIPEGYSVSREKKERFSLILESASTNQTSMYLCASRQGAPGNTIYFGEGSWLTVV.

The chain has TRBV4-1 and TRBJ2-1; 7 nucleotides agree with TRBD1. V lost 2 bases, J lost 7 bases, and 8 bases stayed unmatched. CDR1 is MGHRA, CDR2 YSYEKL, per germline. This CDR3 is built from 15 residues. In DNA, the CDR3 is TGCGCCAGCAGCCAATACCAGGGGGAGAGGAATGAGCAGTTCTTC. Translation: CASSQYQGERNEQFF.

This sequence joins TRBV5-1 and TRBJ1-3; D is undetermined. The CDR3 loop spans 14 amino acids. Deletions cut 0 bases from V and 3 bases from J, with 7 bases between. Germline values: CDR1 SGHRS, CDR2 YFSETQ. CDR3 nucleotide sequence: TGCGCCAGCAGCTTGGCGGCGGATGGAAACACCATATATTTT. This encodes CASSLAADGNTIYF.

V usage is TRBV28 and J usage is TRBJ2-4; weak D call: TRBD1 (7 bases). The CDR3 loop spans 17 amino acids. The ends were cut back, 6 bases at V and 3 bases at J, with 21 bases in the middle. Germline CDR1 MDHEN, CDR2 SYDVKM. The DNA for the CDR3 is TGTGCCAGCAGCACCCGGGGCGCAGGGGGAGGCAAAAACATTCAGTACTTC. Translated, it gives CASSTRGAGGGKNIQYF.

The chain couples TRBV25-1 to TRBJ1-4, with D hard to call. V lost 3 bases, J lost 8 bases, and 16 bases lay in between. The CDR3 has 15 amino acids. The V gene's germline CDR1 is MGHDK and CDR2 SYGVNS. CDR3 DNA: TGTGCCAGCAGTGAGGTCGGAGGGAGGGAGGAAAAACTGTTTTTT. This encodes CASSEVGGREEKLFF.

This chain links TRBV15 with TRBJ2-3; 9 bases are a match to TRBD2. V dropped 1 base and J dropped 0; count of bases not matched to a gene: 5. The CDR3 has 17 residues. From germline, CDR1 is LNHNV and CDR2 YYDKDF (reference sequence). CDR3 protein: CATSRVGLAGSTDTQYF. Written as DNA, the CDR3 is TGTGCCACCAGCAGAGTGGGGCTAGCGGGGAGCACAGATACGCAGTATTTT.

J is TRBJ2-5 and V is TRBV5-4; D gene unclear. Trimming left V 0 bases short and J 4 bases short, with 10 bases between. Germline V gives CDR1 SGHNT, CDR2 YYREEE (reference sequence). The CDR3 contains 14 residues. DNA of the CDR3: TGTGCCAGCAGCTTGGAGAGTAGTTCAGAGACCCAGTACTTC. Encoded protein: CASSLESSSETQYF.

The chain carries TRBV30 and TRBJ2-1; a weak D match, TRBD2 (5 bases). The germline gives CDR1 GTSNPN, CDR2 SVGIG (reference sequence). The CDR3 length is 12 residues. The V and J ends lost 0 bases and 9 bases respectively, with 9 bases between them. In DNA, the CDR3 is TGTGCCTGGAGTGTATTGAGGGTTGAGCAGTTCTTC. It yields the protein CAWSVLRVEQFF.

The J gene is TRBJ2-7, the V gene TRBV27; TRBD1 aligns across 8 bases. Germline CDR1 is MNHEY and CDR2 is SMNVEV (reference sequence). With 3 bases clipped from V and 7 bases from J, the junction kept 8 bases outside the gene matches. There are 14 residues in the CDR3. CDR3 loop: CASSLTGAITEQYF. The CDR3 DNA is TGTGCCAGCAGTTTGACAGGGGCCATTACGGAGCAGTACTTC.

This clone appeared a single time. This chain connects TRBV11-3 to TRBJ2-2, with TRBD2 matching over 11 bases. The CDR3 extends over 15 amino acids. Unmatched junction bases numbered 3, after V lost 3 bases and J lost 6 bases. Germline values: CDR1 SGHNT, CDR2 YENEEA. The CDR3 DNA reads as TGTGCCAGCAGCTTTACTAGCGGGAGCCCCGGGGAGCTGTTTTTT. Its protein is CASSFTSGSPGELFF.

This clone was detected a few times. The rearrangement uses TRBV28 and TRBJ2-3; a weak D match, TRBD2 (6 bases). The ends were cut back, 3 bases at V and 4 bases at J, with 8 bases in the middle. The germline V gene encodes CDR1 MDHEN and CDR2 SYDVKM. This CDR3 region has 13 residues. In nucleotides, the CDR3 is TGTGCCAGCAGTTTTCGCGGGGCAGATACGCAGTATTTT. Its translation is CASSFRGADTQYF.